The present TCR beta chain was sequenced within a study of blood T cell repertoires in COVID-19. This CDR3 is 14 amino acids long. Unmatched junction bases numbered 1, after V lost 5 bases and J lost 1 base. Germline CDR1 and CDR2: LNHDA and SQIVND (reference sequence). The table came from immunoSEQ multiplex PCR; TCRdb's copy has only in-frame clones and leaves some out. The sample records approximately 120,000 clones, about 88% being singletons. The sequencing sample was made of peripheral blood. The rearrangement joins TRBV19 to TRBJ1-5, with 8 bases that match TRBD1. The clonotype was recovered from a human donor in a cohort sampled during active COVID-19. DNA for the CDR3: TGTGCCAGTAGTCACAGGGGGAGCAATCAGCCCCAGCATTTT. Protein sequence: CASSHRGSNQPQHF. Supplemented by reference TRBV19 and TRBJ1-5, the full variable domain reads DGGITQSPKYLFRKEGQNVTLSCEQNLNHDAMYWYRQDPGQGLRLIYYSQIVNDFQKGDIAEGYSVSREKKESFPLTVTSAQKNPTAFYLCASSHRGSNQPQHFGDGTRLSIL.